Presented here are 25 T cell receptor beta chains from one specimen sequenced in a study of blood T cells in healthy people across ages. Then a second PCR, running about 6 to 12 cycles, was carried out with a sample-barcoded 5' primer and a J-beta primer mix. TCRdb fed the 5' RACE reads into MiXCR, producing one record per CDR3 protein. This table has 1.5 million or so distinct CDR3 sequences, 40% to 45% appearing once. The sequencing input was blood. The receptors were gathered from a woman under 30 in good health.

The gene calls are TRBV7-9 and TRBJ2-1; TRBD1 or TRBD2 may be the D gene (5 bases each). In germline, CDR1 is SEHNR, CDR2 FQNEAQ (reference sequence). V was cut by 5 bases and J by 8 bases, with 22 bases left in between. This CDR3 region has 16 residues. DNA for the CDR3: TGTGCCAGCAGCCCTCTCAGGGACGGGGTCCCGTATGAGCAGTTCTTC. It codes for CASSPLRDGVPYEQFF. Together with reference TRBV7-9 and TRBJ2-1, the CDR3 gives the full variable domain: DTGVSQNPRHKITKRGQNVTFRCDPISEHNRLYWYRQTLGQGPEFLTYFQNEAQLEKSRLLSDRFSAERPKGSFSTLEIQRTEQGDSAMYLCASSPLRDGVPYEQFFGPGTRLTVL.

The V call is TRBV20-1, the J call TRBJ2-7, with 8 bases aligning to TRBD2. V shed 4 bases and J 7 bases; nucleotides not matched to a gene: 15. The CDR3 is 15 residues long. Germline-derived CDR1 and CDR2 are DFQATT and SNEGSKA (reference sequence). The CDR3 loop is CSATGGGGAYNEQYF. Here the CDR3 DNA reads TGCAGTGCTACCGGGGGGGGGGGGGCCTACAATGAGCAGTACTTC.

The chain carries TRBV27 and TRBJ2-1, with TRBD2 as a possible D gene (6 bases). CDR3 length: 11 residues. From germline, CDR1 is MNHEY and CDR2 SMNVEV (reference sequence). Trimming removed 5 bases at V and 12 bases at J, with 11 bases between. CDR3 coding DNA: TGTGCCAGCAGTGGGGGGACTGGGCAGTTCTTC. The encoded protein is CASSGGTGQFF.

The chain has TRBV6-6 and TRBJ1-1; 10 bases are shared with TRBD1. Unmatched junction bases numbered 7, after V lost 6 bases and J lost 6 bases. CDR3 length equals 14 residues. CDR1 is MNHNY, CDR2 SVGAGI, per germline (reference sequence). The DNA for the CDR3 is TGTGCCAGCAGCCCCGAGACAGGGGGCTCTGAAGCTTTCTTT. This codes for CASSPETGGSEAFF.

The rearrangement joins TRBV20-1 to TRBJ2-1, with 7 bases that match TRBD1. The germline gives CDR1 DFQATT, CDR2 SNEGSKA (reference sequence). The CDR3 is 15 amino acids. V was clipped by 5 bases and J by 4 bases; unmatched bases: 11. The DNA for the CDR3 is TGCAGTGCTCCGAAAGGGACAGAAACATACAATGAGCAGTTCTTC. Protein sequence: CSAPKGTETYNEQFF.

The gene calls are TRBV20-1 and TRBJ2-4, with 8 bases lining up with TRBD1. The J call may not be correct, given that the DNA end is closer to TRBJ2-7. CDR1 is DFQATT and CDR2 is SNEGSKA in the germline V gene (reference sequence). The CDR3 contains 13 residues. Written as DNA, the CDR3 is TGCAGTGCTGAAGACAGGGGCCCCTACGAGCAGTACTTC. It translates to CSAEDRGPYEQYF.

With regard to this clonotype: Relative to the germline gene, one junction end is altered; a read error may explain this. The V gene is TRBV7-2, the J gene TRBJ1-1; possibly TRBD1 for D (6 bases). The CDR3 extends over 14 amino acids. CDR1 and CDR2 (germline): SGHTA, FQGNSA. CDR3 in amino acids: CAGSSGGFITEAFF. The CDR3 nucleotides are TGTGCCGGCAGCTCCGGGGGCTTCATCACTGAAGCTTTCTTT.

The chain uses TRBV7-9 and TRBJ2-5; D remains ambiguous. Deletions cut 5 bases from V and 11 bases from J, with 18 bases between. Germline-derived CDR1 and CDR2 are SEHNR and FQNEAQ (reference sequence). This CDR3 region has 13 residues. CDR3 nucleotide sequence: TGTGCCAGCAGCGTAAATACCGCCCTTGGGCAGTACTTC. Residues: CASSVNTALGQYF.

This clonotype was picked up one time. The J gene is TRBJ1-5, the V gene TRBV27; a weak D match, TRBD1 (5 bases). The CDR3 runs 15 residues. Per the germline V gene, CDR1 is MNHEY and CDR2 is SMNVEV (reference sequence). The germline V and J ends were trimmed by 3 bases and 6 bases, with 15 bases remaining between them. The CDR3 DNA reads TGTGCCAGCAGTTTCGGACACGGGGGTAGTCAGCCCCAGCATTTT. Residues: CASSFGHGGSQPQHF.

This clonotype was picked up a small number of times. Written as DNA, the CDR3 is TGTGCCAGCAACCCCCGGACGGCGGGGCACACTGAAGCTTTCTTT. Translation: CASNPRTAGHTEAFF. This chain connects TRBV5-5 to TRBJ1-1; possible D gene TRBD1, 5 bases. Germline assignment: CDR1 SGHKS and CDR2 YYEKEE (reference sequence). CDR3 length: 15 amino acids. V gave up 6 bases and J gave up 3 bases, with 18 bases separating them.

V usage is TRBV20-1 and J usage is TRBJ1-2; D not certain. V was clipped by 2 bases and J by 7 bases, with 14 bases between them. This CDR3 comprises 13 residues. Germline-derived CDR1 and CDR2 are DFQATT and SNEGSKA (reference sequence). The CDR3 region is CSARSGSRGGYTF. Written as DNA, the CDR3 is TGCAGTGCTAGATCTGGTTCGCGGGGTGGCTACACCTTC.

This clonotype was detected only once. The V and J genes are TRBV12-3 or TRBV12-4 and TRBJ2-1, with TRBD1 matching over 8 bases. V was clipped by 7 bases and J by 2 bases; unmatched bases: 10. The CDR3 consists of 16 residues. CDR3 coding DNA: TGTGCCAGCACCTCCACGGACAGGGATCCCTACAATGAGCAGTTCTTC. Translation: CASTSTDRDPYNEQFF.

This clonotype was detected a few times. The chain couples TRBV10-3 to TRBJ1-1; tentative D call: TRBD1 (5 bases). There are 13 residues in the CDR3. Trimming removed 10 bases at V and 0 bases at J, with 12 bases between. CDR1 ENHRY and CDR2 SYGVKD come from the germline V gene. The CDR3, as DNA: TGTGCCACCGGGGGGGGACTGAACACTGAAGCTTTCTTT. Translated, it gives CATGGGLNTEAFF.

This clonotype has only a few counts. V and J are TRBV28 and TRBJ2-1, with 13 bases fitting TRBD2. The CDR3 is made up of 17 amino acids. Germline values: CDR1 MDHEN, CDR2 SYDVKM. Germline trimming cut 2 bases from V and 4 bases from J; bases unmatched to any gene: 5. The CDR3 protein is CASSLGTSGAFYNEQFF. The CDR3 DNA sequence: TGTGCCAGCAGTTTAGGGACTAGCGGGGCCTTTTACAATGAGCAGTTCTTC.

This clonotype was observed a handful of times. In DNA form, the CDR3 reads TGCAGTGCTAGAGGTGGGGCCTACGAGCAGTACTTC. Amino acids: CSARGGAYEQYF. This sequence joins TRBV20-1 and TRBJ2-7; D gene uncertain. The length of the CDR3 is 12 residues. V was pared by 1 base and J by 2 bases, with 6 bases between. CDR1 and CDR2 from the germline V gene are DFQATT and SNEGSKA (reference sequence).

The chain links TRBV9 to TRBJ2-3, with 9 bases matching TRBD1. The CDR3 totals 14 residues. Trimming cost V 3 bases and J 4 bases; bases outside gene matches: 3. Germline loops: CDR1 SGDLS, CDR2 YYNGEE. CDR3 coding DNA: TGTGCCAGCAGCGCGGGACAGGGTTCAGATACGCAGTATTTT. It encodes CASSAGQGSDTQYF.

The chain has TRBV20-1 and TRBJ2-3; D is perhaps TRBD1 or TRBD2 (5 bases each). This CDR3 is 14 amino acids long. Per the germline V gene, CDR1 is DFQATT and CDR2 is SNEGSKA (reference sequence). Trimming took 5 bases from V and 5 from J, leaving 17 bases between them. The CDR3: CSADGGRSRDTQYF. In DNA form, the CDR3 reads TGCAGTGCTGATGGGGGTAGGAGTAGAGATACGCAGTATTTT.

This clonotype showed up just a few times. The chain combines TRBV12-3 or TRBV12-4 with TRBJ2-7; maybe TRBD2 (6 bases). The CDR3 is made up of 15 amino acids. The V gene lost 2 bases and the J gene lost 0 bases, with 11 bases spanning the gap. In DNA form, the CDR3 reads TGTGCCAGCAGTTTAAGGGGACTGAACTCCTACGAGCAGTACTTC. As protein: CASSLRGLNSYEQYF.

As to this clonotype: Given a much more abundant clone one base away, this may be a read error. The genes are TRBV5-1 and TRBJ2-5; 8 bases match TRBD1. The V segment lost 0 bases and the J segment 11 bases; nucleotides outside the gene matches: 15. Germline V CDR1 and CDR2: SGHRS, YFSETQ. The CDR3 is 16 amino acids. CDR3: CASSLAKGQGLNEQYF. As DNA, the CDR3 is TGCGCCAGCAGCTTGGCTAAAGGACAGGGTTTGAATGAGCAGTACTTC. Filled out from reference TRBV5-1 and TRBJ2-5, the complete variable domain reads KAGVTQTPRYLIKTRGQQVTLSCSPISGHRSVSWYQQTPGQGLQFLFEYFSETQRNKGNFPGRFSGRQFSNSRSEMNVSTLELGDSALYLCASSLAKGQGLNEQYFGPGTRLLVL.

This clonotype was observed a few times. The genes are TRBV4-3 and TRBJ2-1, with 10 positions matching TRBD2. The DNA end lines up better with TRBJ2-7; the J call may be wrong. CDR1 LGHNA and CDR2 YSLEER come from the germline V gene. The CDR3 extends over 16 amino acids. The DNA of the CDR3 is TGCGCCAGCAGCCAAGGGACTAGCGGTTCCTACAATGAGCAGTACTTC. It yields the protein CASSQGTSGSYNEQYF.

This sequence joins TRBV5-1 and TRBJ2-1; D is unclear. Germline CDR1 and CDR2: SGHRS and YFSETQ. This CDR3 spans 16 amino acids. V lost 5 bases, J lost 0 bases, and 15 bases lay in between. In nucleotides, the CDR3 is TGCGCCAGCAGGGTAGGGTTCCGTAGCTCCTACAATGAGCAGTTCTTC. Translation: CASRVGFRSSYNEQFF. Combining the CDR3 with reference TRBV5-1 and TRBJ2-1 gives the whole variable domain KAGVTQTPRYLIKTRGQQVTLSCSPISGHRSVSWYQQTPGQGLQFLFEYFSETQRNKGNFPGRFSGRQFSNSRSEMNVSTLELGDSALYLCASRVGFRSSYNEQFFGPGTRLTVL.

This clonotype was seen a handful of times. The chain employs TRBV28 and TRBJ2-7, with 7 bases fitting TRBD1. The CDR3 is made up of 15 amino acids. CDR1 is MDHEN and CDR2 is SYDVKM in the germline V gene. With 5 bases clipped from V and 2 bases from J, the junction kept 9 bases outside the gene matches. This chain's CDR3 is CASSPPGQPTYEQYF. CDR3 in DNA: TGTGCCAGCAGTCCACCGGGACAGCCTACCTACGAGCAGTACTTC.

On this clonotype: A junction end diverges from the germline sequence, so it may reflect a read error. V and J are TRBV7-2 and TRBJ2-2; possibly TRBD2 for D (5 bases). Per germline, CDR1 SGHTA and CDR2 FQGNSA. The CDR3 has 15 residues. The CDR3 region is CASSKPNTNTGELFF. DNA of the CDR3: TGTGCCAGCAGCAAGCCTAACACGAACACCGGGGAGCTTTTTTTT.

The V call is TRBV7-9, the J call TRBJ1-2; 7 nucleotides agree with TRBD1. There are 16 residues in the CDR3. With V trimmed by 4 bases and J by 2 bases, 10 bases remained unmatched. Germline V CDR1 and CDR2: SEHNR, FQNEAQ (reference sequence). CDR3 in amino acids: CASSSTDRAGNYGYTF. The CDR3 coding sequence is TGTGCCAGCAGCTCAACCGACAGGGCGGGGAACTATGGCTACACCTTC.

The chain couples TRBV15 to TRBJ2-1; TRBD2 matches 7 bases. The CDR3 is made up of 15 amino acids. V was pared by 5 bases and J by 2 bases, with 6 bases of the junction left unmatched. In germline, CDR1 is LNHNV, CDR2 YYDKDF (reference sequence). The CDR3 bases are TGTGCCACCAGCCGGACGGGAGGTCCCTACAATGAGCAGTTCTTC. Residues: CATSRTGGPYNEQFF.